This TCR beta chain was profiled in a study of PD-1 blockade in classical Hodgkin lymphoma. The assay was immunoSEQ multiplex PCR, and TCRdb's table has in-frame clones only and misses some. The sample yields 95,000 to 120,000 clones, 80% to 90% seen once. Each and every patient relapsed after autologous stem cell transplantation, and patients got differing brentuximab vedotin exposure. The CDR3 consists of 15 residues. Germline V gene lookup returns CDR1 LNHDA and CDR2 SQIVND (reference sequence). V was trimmed by 0 bases and J by 9 bases, leaving 15 bases between them. With respect to this clone: The antigen is undetermined.

Overall study findings and caveats: Exclusion removed patients who began nivolumab under 1 year after ASCT. At baseline, newly diagnosed patients reportedly showed less TCR diversity than healthy donors.

The sequences come from peripheral blood mononuclear cells (PBMCs), collected before the second cycle of nivolumab. The clonotype originates from a human donor with classical Hodgkin lymphoma. The chain uses TRBV19 and TRBJ2-1; D gene uncertain. The DNA for the CDR3 is TGTGCCAGTAGTATAGATGTAGGCCCCTACGGTGAGCAGTTCTTC. This sequence encodes CASSIDVGPYGEQFF. Supplemented by reference TRBV19 and TRBJ2-1, the full variable domain reads DGGITQSPKYLFRKEGQNVTLSCEQNLNHDAMYWYRQDPGQGLRLIYYSQIVNDFQKGDIAEGYSVSREKKESFPLTVTSAQKNPTAFYLCASSIDVGPYGEQFFGPGTRLTVL.